Described below is a single T cell receptor (beta chain) sequence and its context. These data are taken from a study of T cells expressing NK-cell markers. CDR1 is SEHNR and CDR2 is FQNEAQ in the germline V gene (reference sequence). CDR3 length: 15 amino acids. One entry per CDR3 protein, without DNA, is what TCRdb gives after re-calling the 5' RACE reads. Recorded for this sample: about 150,000 distinct CDR3 sequences. The chain combines TRBV7-9 with TRBJ2-3; the TCRdb call, TRBD1, lacks DNA for checking. The TCR comes from a man between 18 and 69 years old in good health. Sequenced: blood T cells: a sorted CD56 or NKG2C T cell subset, CD4+ or CD8+ T cells, or bulk PBMC T cells (not recorded which). The CDR3 is CASSHSGGGTDTQYF. Supplemented by reference TRBV7-9 and TRBJ2-3, the full variable domain reads DTGVSQNPRHKITKRGQNVTFRCDPISEHNRLYWYRQTLGQGPEFLTYFQNEAQLEKSRLLSDRFSAERPKGSFSTLEIQRTEQGDSAMYLCASSHSGGGTDTQYFGPGTRLTVL.